The 3 T cell receptor beta chains below come from one sample, sequenced in a study of blood T cell repertoires in COVID-19. The method was immunoSEQ multiplex PCR; TCRdb's version includes in-frame clones alone and lacks a portion of them. The sample includes about 190,000 clones, around 80% of them seen just once. Sequencing was performed on peripheral blood. These TCRs come from a woman between 50 and 59 years old with acute or convalescent COVID-19.

This CDR3 is CASSLKGAVEYYEQYF. The CDR3 coding sequence is TGTGCCAGCAGTCTGAAGGGGGCGGTGGAGTACTACGAGCAGTACTTC. V is TRBV5-6 and J is TRBJ2-7; 7 bases agree with TRBD1. With 5 bases clipped from V and 3 bases from J, the junction kept 14 bases outside the gene matches. CDR1 and CDR2 from the germline V gene are SGHDT and YYEEEE. This CDR3 is 16 amino acids long.

This sequence joins TRBV7-2 and TRBJ2-2; TRBD2 matches 7 bases. V was clipped by 1 base and J by 2 bases; unmatched bases: 4. The CDR3 is 16 residues long. The germline V gene encodes CDR1 SGHTA and CDR2 FQGNSA. The CDR3 nucleotides are TGTGCCAGCAGCTTAGACGGGAGGCTTAACACCGGGGAGCTGTTTTTT. Protein product: CASSLDGRLNTGELFF.

V gene TRBV7-8 combines with J gene TRBJ2-2, with D possibly being TRBD2 (6 bases). CDR3 length equals 18 residues. V was cut by 4 bases and J by 0 bases, with 18 bases left in between. Germline lookup yields CDR1 SGHVS and CDR2 FQNEAQ. The CDR3 DNA sequence: TGTGCCAGCAGCTCCAGCGGGTTTGGTATTTCGAACACCGGGGAGCTGTTTTTT. Protein sequence: CASSSSGFGISNTGELFF.